Below, 9 T cell receptor beta chains from the same sample are listed, as sequenced in a study of spatial heterogeneity in lung cancer. Study-level points and caveats: Tracking of tumor mutation counts was seen in expanded intratumoral alpha and beta TCR counts.

These receptors lack a known antigen. One entry per CDR3 protein, called by TCRdb with MiXCR from the 5' RACE reads. The table lists about 14,000 distinct CDR3 sequences, approximately 4.5% of them singletons. The time point here: sample taken at primary tumor resection. This specimen was lung tumor tissue, taken at surgery. The origin of the receptors is a female donor with early-stage non-small cell lung cancer.

This clonotype was counted many times. Being off target in a library aimed at alpha chains, this beta chain has a size of little meaning. The genes are TRBV5-1 and TRBJ1-4, with no clear D. This CDR3 spans 16 amino acids. Germline CDR1 SGHRS, CDR2 YFSETQ. V gave up 0 bases and J gave up 0 bases, with 9 bases separating them. The CDR3 is CASSLVPGATNEKLFF. CDR3 nucleotides: TGCGCCAGCAGCTTGGTTCCGGGTGCAACTAATGAAAAACTGTTTTTT.

This clonotype came up many times. This beta chain appears as a stray read in a library generated for alpha chains; its size is not informative. The chain carries TRBV6-5 and TRBJ2-5; 14 bases agree with TRBD2. Trimming cost V 5 bases and J 2 bases; bases outside gene matches: 10. The CDR3 is made up of 18 amino acids. Per the germline V gene, CDR1 is MNHEY and CDR2 is SVGAGI. DNA for the CDR3: TGTGCCAGCAGTGGCGGACTAGCGGGGGGATATCCGCAAGAGACCCAGTACTTC. Translated: CASSGGLAGGYPQETQYF.

This clonotype was observed many times. This beta chain is an off-target read within a library intended for alpha chains, so its frequency means little. The rearrangement joins TRBV29-1 to TRBJ2-4, with 7 bases lining up with TRBD2. V was pared by 1 base and J by 7 bases, with 13 bases of the junction left unmatched. Germline V lookup: CDR1 SQVTM, CDR2 ANQGSEA. This CDR3 region has 16 residues. CDR3 amino acids: CSVEAGPKREGNIQYF. The CDR3 DNA sequence: TGCAGCGTTGAAGCAGGTCCCAAGAGGGAGGGCAACATTCAGTACTTC.

Points on this clonotype: This beta chain slipped into a library made for alpha chains as a stray read, so its size is not meaningful. The gene calls are TRBV4-1 and TRBJ1-2; 8 nucleotides agree with TRBD1. Germline-derived CDR1 and CDR2 are MGHRA and YSYEKL. This CDR3 comprises 16 residues. Trimming took 3 bases from V and 0 from J; bases not matched to a gene: 6. The CDR3 spells CASSQAGTGSNYGYTF. CDR3 in DNA: TGCGCCAGCAGCCAGGCCGGGACAGGATCTAACTATGGCTACACCTTC.

This clonotype has ten or more counts. This beta chain represents an off-target read in a library built for alpha chains; its size is of limited meaning. V and J are TRBV7-9 and TRBJ2-7; no definite D call. In germline, CDR1 is SEHNR, CDR2 FQNEAQ (reference sequence). The length of the CDR3 is 15 residues. V shed 3 bases and J shed 7 bases, with 19 bases lying between them. The CDR3 bases are TGTGCCAGCAGCTTCCAGTCATCCATCTCACAAGAGCAGTACTTC. Translating gives CASSFQSSISQEQYF. Full variable domain (outside the CDR3, taken from reference TRBV7-9 and TRBJ2-7): DTGVSQNPRHKITKRGQNVTFRCDPISEHNRLYWYRQTLGQGPEFLTYFQNEAQLEKSRLLSDRFSAERPKGSFSTLEIQRTEQGDSAMYLCASSFQSSISQEQYFGPGTRLTVT.

This clonotype was picked up many times. For a library built for alpha chains, this beta chain is a stray read; little rests on its size. This chain joins TRBV12-3 or TRBV12-4 and TRBJ1-2; 7 nucleotides match TRBD1. CDR3 length equals 14 residues. V shed 5 bases and J 8 bases; nucleotides not matched to a gene: 11. CDR3 coding DNA: TGTGCCAGCAGTCTCAATGGACAGGACGTGGGCTACACCTTC. Translation: CASSLNGQDVGYTF.

This clonotype was observed many times. This beta chain slipped into a library made for alpha chains as a stray read, so its size is not meaningful. The chain links TRBV7-9 to TRBJ2-5, with D perhaps TRBD2 (6 bases). There are 14 residues in the CDR3. Germline V gives CDR1 SEHNR, CDR2 FQNEAQ (reference sequence). V was trimmed by 5 bases and J by 7 bases, leaving 17 bases between them. CDR3 amino acids: CASSRNTGGVTQYF. The CDR3 DNA follows: TGTGCCAGCAGCCGCAACACAGGAGGGGTGACCCAGTACTTC.

This clonotype was counted many times. For a library built for alpha chains, this beta chain is a stray read; little rests on its size. This chain connects TRBV20-1 to TRBJ1-4; 9 bases agree with TRBD1. V shed 0 bases and J 0 bases; nucleotides not matched to a gene: 8. Germline lookup yields CDR1 DFQATT and CDR2 SNEGSKA (reference sequence). The CDR3 totals 18 residues. For the CDR3, the DNA is TGCAGTGCTAGAGATCCGCAGAGACAGGGGGCAACTAATGAAAAACTGTTTTTT. It is translated as CSARDPQRQGATNEKLFF.

The table lists this clonotype with many counts. The library was designed around alpha chains, so this beta chain is a stray read whose abundance carries little weight. The chain has TRBV3-1 and TRBJ2-3; 9 nucleotides line up with TRBD2. The germline CDR1 and CDR2 sequences are LGHDT and YNNKEL (reference sequence). This CDR3 region has 14 residues. The J segment lost 6 bases and the V segment lost 1 base, leaving 2 bases of the junction unmatched. For the CDR3, the DNA is TGTGCCAGCAGCCAAGTAGCGGGGGAGGATACGCAGTATTTT. Encoded protein: CASSQVAGEDTQYF.